These 7 T cell receptor beta chains originate from one sample sequenced in a study of beta chain features in type 1 diabetes. cDNA synthesis used the whole RNA isolate, giving expressed TCRB sequences. Generated by immunoSEQ multiplex PCR, the TCRdb table keeps only in-frame clones and is missing some. The sample carries hundreds of thousands of clones, 10% to 15% recorded once. Sequencing input: naive CD4+ T cells from blood. All receptors derive from a man in his late teens or twenties in good health.

The rearrangement uses TRBV9 and TRBJ2-6, with TRBD2 as a possible D gene (6 bases). The V gene's germline CDR1 is SGDLS and CDR2 YYNGEE. There are 16 residues in the CDR3. Trimming cost V 0 bases and J 8 bases, with 15 bases left between them. This CDR3 reads CASSVDPGVGTNVLTF. The CDR3 coding sequence is TGTGCCAGCAGCGTAGATCCGGGGGTCGGAACCAACGTCCTGACTTTC. Looking up the rest from reference TRBV9 and TRBJ2-6 gives the full variable domain: DSGVTQTPKHLITATGQRVTLRCSPRSGDLSVYWYQQSLDQGLQFLIQYYNGEERAKGNILERFSAQQFPDLHSELNLSSLELGDSALYFCASSVDPGVGTNVLTFGAGSRLTVL.

The rearrangement links TRBV30 to TRBJ1-3, with TRBD1 matching over 8 bases. Germline CDR1 GTSNPN, CDR2 SVGIG (reference sequence). The junction had 2 bases not matched to a gene; V was cut back by 5 bases and J by 2 bases. The CDR3 spans 13 residues. CDR3 coding DNA: TGTGCCTGGCAGGGGGCTGCTGGAAACACCATATATTTT. Translation: CAWQGAAGNTIYF.

This clone occurred a few times. V usage is TRBV7-2 and J usage is TRBJ2-7; 9 bases align to TRBD2. V was pared by 6 bases and J by 5 bases, with 8 bases of the junction left unmatched. This CDR3 is built from 14 residues. Per the germline V gene, CDR1 is SGHTA and CDR2 is FQGNSA. The CDR3 bases are TGTGCCAGCAGTACGGGACTAGCATCGCACGAGCAGTACTTC. Its translation is CASSTGLASHEQYF.

The genes are TRBV29-1 and TRBJ1-5; 8 bases line up with TRBD1. V dropped 6 bases and J dropped 3; count of bases not matched to a gene: 10. Per the germline V gene, CDR1 is SQVTM and CDR2 is ANQGSEA. This CDR3 has 15 residues. CDR3 bases: TGCAGCGTGGCATCTGGACAGGGCGTCAATCAGCCCCAGCATTTT. This gives the protein CSVASGQGVNQPQHF.

The V gene is TRBV5-4, the J gene TRBJ1-1, with TRBD1 matching 9 bases. J gave up 4 bases and V 2 bases, and 6 bases lay outside the gene matches. This CDR3 region has 15 residues. CDR1 SGHNT and CDR2 YYREEE come from the germline V gene (reference sequence). CDR3 protein: CASSFGTTGGTEAFF. The CDR3 DNA sequence: TGTGCCAGCAGCTTCGGGACGACAGGGGGCACTGAAGCTTTCTTT. The full variable domain, completed using reference TRBV5-4 and TRBJ1-1, is ETGVTQSPTHLIKTRGQQVTLRCSSQSGHNTVSWYQQALGQGPQFIFQYYREEENGRGNFPPRFSGLQFPNYSSELNVNALELDDSALYLCASSFGTTGGTEAFFGQGTRLTVV.

A few counts support this clone. V usage is TRBV5-1 and J usage is TRBJ1-5; the D gene is possibly TRBD1 (6 bases). V dropped 0 bases and J dropped 4 bases, with 8 bases sitting between them. CDR3 length: 14 residues. Per the germline V gene, CDR1 is SGHRS and CDR2 is YFSETQ. For the CDR3, the DNA is TGCGCCAGCAGCTTGGGGACAGTGAATCAGCCCCAGCATTTT. As protein: CASSLGTVNQPQHF.

The chain combines TRBV5-8 with TRBJ2-5, with unresolved D. Germline V gene data show CDR1 as SGHTS and CDR2 as YDEGEE. Trimming pared 2 bases from V and 5 bases from J, leaving 13 bases between. This CDR3 is 14 amino acids long. CDR3 sequence (DNA): TGTGCCAGCAGCTTTTTGATCGGGTTGGAGACCCAGTACTTC. Translated: CASSFLIGLETQYF.